The 24 T cell receptor beta chains given below trace back to one sample, sequenced in a study of shared clonotypes between healthy human individuals. Profiling relied on immunoSEQ multiplex PCR, and the TCRdb table lists in-frame clones only, not all of them. The table records about 600,000 clones, 97% of them present only once. The specimen sequenced was naive CD4+ T cells sorted from blood. Stated subset: CD45RA+ positively selected. These receptors were collected from a woman aged 30 to 39 in good health.

The chain links TRBV5-1 to TRBJ2-3, with D perhaps TRBD2 (6 bases). V dropped 2 bases and J dropped 0 bases, with 16 bases sitting between them. Germline loops: CDR1 SGHRS, CDR2 YFSETQ. The length of the CDR3 is 17 residues. In DNA, the CDR3 is TGCGCCAGCAGCTTTACGGAGGGCCGGCTTAGCACAGATACGCAGTATTTT. It specifies CASSFTEGRLSTDTQYF.

J is TRBJ1-2 and V is TRBV5-5; D perhaps matches TRBD1 (5 bases). There are 13 residues in the CDR3. The V and J ends lost 2 bases and 2 bases respectively, with 7 bases between them. Germline V CDR1 and CDR2: SGHKS, YYEKEE (reference sequence). CDR3 sequence reads: CASSFRTNYGYTF. The CDR3, as DNA: TGTGCCAGCAGCTTCCGGACAAACTATGGCTACACCTTC.

A remark on this clone: Other DNA sequences in this specimen translate into the identical CDR3. CDR3 residues: CASSYSGLSTDTQYF. The CDR3 DNA sequence: TGTGCCAGCAGTTACTCGGGACTAAGCACAGATACGCAGTATTTT. The chain has TRBV6-5 and TRBJ2-3; TRBD2 matches at 7 bases. This CDR3 is built from 15 residues. Unmatched junction bases numbered 0, after V lost 0 bases and J lost 0 bases. CDR1 MNHEY and CDR2 SVGAGI come from the germline V gene.

The J gene is TRBJ1-2, the V gene TRBV7-2; TRBD1 is a possible D gene (5 bases). Germline V gene data show CDR1 as SGHTA and CDR2 as FQGNSA. This CDR3 is 15 amino acids long. V gave up 5 bases and J gave up 7 bases, with 20 bases separating them. CDR3 sequence reads: CASSLSRGRDFGYTF. Here the CDR3 DNA reads TGTGCCAGCAGCCTATCTCGCGGCAGGGACTTTGGCTACACCTTC.

As DNA, the CDR3 is TGTGCCAGCAGTTACTCCTACGAGCAGTACTTC. It encodes CASSYSYEQYF. V usage is TRBV2 and J usage is TRBJ2-7; no reliable D call. The CDR3 sequence is 11 residues long. The germline CDR1 and CDR2 sequences are SNHLY and FYNNEI. Trimming removed 5 bases at V and 0 bases at J, with 2 bases between.

This clone is a singleton in its sample. This chain links TRBV5-4 with TRBJ1-3; 7 bases match TRBD1. J lost 0 bases, V lost 4 bases, and 4 bases had no gene match. Germline CDR1 and CDR2: SGHNT and YYREEE (reference sequence). The CDR3 length is 15 residues. CDR3 amino acids: CASSRDRISGNTIYF. CDR3 bases: TGTGCCAGCAGCCGGGACAGAATCTCTGGAAACACCATATATTTT.

This chain joins TRBV28 and TRBJ1-2; D perhaps matches TRBD1 (5 bases). V dropped 1 base and J dropped 8 bases, with 8 bases sitting between them. The CDR3 has 12 residues. CDR1 is MDHEN and CDR2 is SYDVKM in the germline V gene. CDR3 sequence: CASSLSGLGYTF. The CDR3 bases are TGTGCCAGCAGTTTATCAGGGTTAGGCTACACCTTC.

The chain couples TRBV4-1 to TRBJ2-1, with TRBD2 matching 9 bases. The J segment lost 4 bases and the V segment lost 6 bases, leaving 13 bases of the junction unmatched. CDR1 is MGHRA, CDR2 YSYEKL, per germline. This CDR3 comprises 17 residues. The CDR3 sequence: CASSQPVAGAHYNEQFF. CDR3 DNA sequence: TGCGCCAGCAGTCAACCGGTAGCGGGGGCCCATTACAATGAGCAGTTCTTC.

V is TRBV18 and J is TRBJ2-5; 7 bases align to TRBD2. Trimming at V came to 5 bases and at J to 3 bases, leaving 12 bases not matched to a gene. CDR1 and CDR2 (germline): KGHSH, LQKENI. This CDR3 is 16 amino acids long. CDR3 protein: CASSSPPAGVKETQYF. In DNA form, the CDR3 reads TGTGCCAGCTCATCCCCTCCCGCGGGAGTTAAAGAGACCCAGTACTTC.

The J gene is TRBJ2-5, the V gene TRBV5-1; D might be TRBD1 or TRBD2, each matching 5 bases. Per the germline V gene, CDR1 is SGHRS and CDR2 is YFSETQ. V was pared by 2 bases and J by 2 bases, with 10 bases between. The CDR3 is made up of 14 amino acids. This CDR3 reads CASSLPGPQETQYF. As DNA, the CDR3 is TGCGCCAGCAGCTTACCGGGGCCACAAGAGACCCAGTACTTC. Full variable domain (outside the CDR3, taken from reference TRBV5-1 and TRBJ2-5): KAGVTQTPRYLIKTRGQQVTLSCSPISGHRSVSWYQQTPGQGLQFLFEYFSETQRNKGNFPGRFSGRQFSNSRSEMNVSTLELGDSALYLCASSLPGPQETQYFGPGTRLLVL.

This clone was seen only a few times. Other DNA sequences within the sample encode an identical CDR3. The chain recombines TRBV20-1 with TRBJ1-1; D is undetermined. CDR1 and CDR2 (germline): DFQATT, SNEGSKA (reference sequence). The CDR3 is made up of 9 amino acids. V was shortened by 3 bases and J by 5 bases, with 1 base between the two germline ends. This CDR3 reads CSASTEAFF. For the CDR3, the DNA is TGCAGTGCTAGTACTGAAGCTTTCTTT.

The CDR3 loop is CASSPGQTNQPQHF. CDR3 coding DNA: TGCGCCAGCAGCCCAGGACAGACCAATCAGCCCCAGCATTTT. V gene TRBV5-1 combines with J gene TRBJ1-5, with D possibly matching TRBD1 (6 bases). The CDR3 totals 14 residues. From germline, CDR1 is SGHRS and CDR2 YFSETQ. Trimming cost V 4 bases and J 3 bases, with 11 bases left between them.

The V call is TRBV10-3, the J call TRBJ1-1; maybe TRBD1 (6 bases). This CDR3 is built from 12 residues. Germline values: CDR1 ENHRY, CDR2 SYGVKD. The germline V and J ends were trimmed by 7 bases and 5 bases, with 11 bases remaining between them. Here the CDR3 reads CAITSDRTEAFF. The DNA of the CDR3 is TGTGCCATCACCTCTGACAGGACTGAAGCTTTCTTT.

The chain couples TRBV30 to TRBJ1-1; tentative D call: TRBD1 (6 bases). The CDR3 has 13 amino acids. Germline CDR1 reads GTSNPN; CDR2 reads SVGIG (reference sequence). V gave up 4 bases and J gave up 2 bases, with 11 bases separating them. As DNA, the CDR3 is TGTGCCTGGACTGGGGGACACAACACTGAAGCTTTCTTT. Protein product: CAWTGGHNTEAFF.

The chain recombines TRBV7-8 with TRBJ2-4; tentatively, D is TRBD1 (5 bases). V dropped 3 bases and J dropped 9 bases, with 15 bases sitting between them. The CDR3 covers 14 residues. The germline V gene encodes CDR1 SGHVS and CDR2 FQNEAQ. The CDR3 region is CASSFADSLSIQYF. The CDR3, as DNA: TGTGCCAGCAGCTTCGCCGACAGTCTTAGCATTCAGTACTTC.

This clone appeared a single time. The chain links TRBV30 to TRBJ2-1; D not certain. Trimming took off 3 bases at V and 10 bases at J, with 10 bases between the two ends. The CDR3 has 11 residues. Germline V gene data show CDR1 as GTSNPN and CDR2 as SVGIG (reference sequence). The CDR3 spells CAWSLSSEQFF. For the CDR3, the DNA is TGTGCCTGGAGCCTCTCGTCGGAGCAGTTCTTC.

The chain is built from TRBV28 and TRBJ2-5; the D gene could be TRBD1 or TRBD2 (5 bases each). CDR3 length equals 18 residues. The germline V gene has CDR1 MDHEN and CDR2 SYDVKM. V lost 1 base and J 6 bases, leaving 24 bases between the germline ends. The CDR3 protein is CASSLLSLGRPVTKTQYF. The CDR3 bases are TGTGCCAGCAGTTTATTATCCTTGGGACGACCTGTGACTAAGACCCAGTACTTC.

This chain connects TRBV14 to TRBJ2-1; D is perhaps TRBD2 (10 bases). This CDR3 has 21 residues. V lost 4 bases, J lost 0 bases, and 28 bases lay in between. CDR1 and CDR2 from the germline V gene are SGHDN and FVKESK. CDR3 protein: CASSRGQGKGLARSSYNEQFF. The DNA for the CDR3 is TGTGCCAGCAGCCGAGGACAGGGGAAGGGACTAGCGCGGAGCTCCTACAATGAGCAGTTCTTC.

This clone was detected once. This chain connects TRBV11-2 to TRBJ2-2; unclear D gene. Trimming cost V 3 bases and J 3 bases, with 11 bases left between them. The CDR3 length is 15 residues. Germline CDR1 is SGHAT and CDR2 is FQNNGV. CDR3 sequence: CASSLGRADTGELFF. DNA for the CDR3: TGTGCCAGCAGCTTGGGTAGGGCGGACACCGGGGAGCTGTTTTTT.

The rearrangement joins TRBV19 to TRBJ1-4; D perhaps matches TRBD1 (5 bases). CDR1 is LNHDA, CDR2 SQIVND, per germline (reference sequence). With 5 bases removed from V and 5 bases from J, the gap between germline ends came to 18 bases. The CDR3 is 16 amino acids. This chain's CDR3 is CASSGWPTGENEKLFF. The CDR3 nucleotides read TGTGCCAGTAGTGGATGGCCCACAGGTGAAAATGAAAAACTGTTTTTT.

V is TRBV6-1 and J is TRBJ2-1, with TRBD2 matching over 8 bases. V was clipped by 10 bases and J by 7 bases; unmatched bases: 12. Germline V gene lookup returns CDR1 MNHNS and CDR2 SASEGT. The CDR3 is 14 amino acids. The CDR3: CATPSGGITNEQFF. The CDR3 DNA is TGTGCCACACCGTCGGGAGGGATTACGAATGAGCAGTTCTTC.

This clone was found once. The chain joins TRBV11-3 to TRBJ2-7; possibly TRBD2 for D (5 bases). CDR3 length equals 14 residues. Between the trimmed V and J ends, which lost 3 bases and 2 bases, there was a span of 11 bases. Germline values: CDR1 SGHNT, CDR2 YENEEA. The CDR3 DNA sequence: TGTGCCAGCAGCTTCAGCGGTCGAACCTACGAGCAGTACTTC. Translating gives CASSFSGRTYEQYF.

The gene calls are TRBV11-3 and TRBJ1-1; D is perhaps TRBD1 (5 bases). Germline V gene lookup returns CDR1 SGHNT and CDR2 YENEEA. Trimming removed 2 bases at V and 9 bases at J, with 13 bases between. This CDR3 is built from 13 residues. Here the CDR3 DNA reads TGTGCCAGCAGCTTACGAGCCGGGGGACAAGCTTTCTTT. Protein product: CASSLRAGGQAFF. Full variable domain (rest looked up from reference TRBV11-3 and TRBJ1-1): EAGVVQSPRYKIIEKKQPVAFWCNPISGHNTLYWYLQNLGQGPELLIRYENEEAVDDSQLPKDRFSAERLKGVDSTLKIQPAELGDSAVYLCASSLRAGGQAFFGQGTRLTVV.

This rearrangement joins TRBV9 to TRBJ1-1; 7 nucleotides agree with TRBD1. Germline CDR1 reads SGDLS; CDR2 reads YYNGEE. There are 15 residues in the CDR3. V lost 0 bases, J lost 1 base, and 3 bases stayed unmatched. The CDR3 sequence: CASSVEGTANTEAFF. CDR3 DNA: TGTGCCAGCAGCGTAGAGGGGACAGCGAACACTGAAGCTTTCTTT.